This T cell receptor (beta chain) is from a study of T cells in Graves' hyperthyroidism and ophthalmopathy. General study results and limits: Most thyroid-expanded clonotypes above 0.001 were also found in blood.

There were TCR beta CDR3 regions amplified from RNA transcripts. First-round RT-PCR of the TCR CDR3 relied on the HTBI primer set. MiXCR, applied by TCRdb to the multiplex PCR reads, yields one record per CDR3 protein. The sample includes some 440,000 distinct CDR3 sequences, about 15% of them seen just once. This clonotype has ten or more counts. The antigen is undetermined. The V gene lost 1 base and the J gene lost 2 bases, with 10 bases spanning the gap. This CDR3 has 15 residues. Source material: blood. The origin of this receptor is a woman aged 18-29 years with Graves' hyperthyroidism. The chain joins TRBV12-3 or TRBV12-4 to TRBJ2-3; tentatively, D is TRBD1 or TRBD2 (5 bases each). The CDR3 DNA reads as TGTGCCAGCAGTTTAGTTGGGGACCTCACAGATACGCAGTATTTT. Residues: CASSLVGDLTDTQYF.